Below, one TCR beta chain is given with its context. The data were obtained in a study of HIV-infected patients and healthy controls. The CDR3 contains 16 residues. Trimming left V 1 base short and J 0 bases short, with 10 bases between. Germline values: CDR1 SGHDN, CDR2 FVKESK. From the 5' RACE reads, TCRdb called clonotypes with MiXCR, one entry per CDR3 protein. The sample consists of roughly 70,000 distinct CDR3 sequences, about a sixth of them appearing once. The sequence was obtained from a human donor in good health. The chain joins TRBV14 to TRBJ1-3; the D is unclear. The sample was CD4+ T cells from blood. DNA of the CDR3: TGTGCCAGCAGCCAAGTTGGGAGCTCCTCTGGAAACACCATATATTTT. It codes for CASSQVGSSSGNTIYF.